The clone carrying this T cell receptor (beta chain) was counted at least ten times. Its specificity is unknown. In TCRdb, the 5' RACE reads were re-called with MiXCR into one record per CDR3 protein. The sample records about 300,000 distinct CDR3 sequences, around 7% being singletons. The sample belongs to a study of T cells after yellow fever vaccination. Looking at the study overall: Fractions of low cell number were prepared using SMART-Seq v4 Ultra Low Input.

Study-wide results and caveats: The presence of abundant clonotypes contaminating from the bulk population was possible in FACS-sorted repertoires. Detected again after the booster were most primary-vaccination clones, at nearly 97% CD4 and 88% CD8.

The germline V gene has CDR1 LGHNA and CDR2 YNFKEQ. The V end was cut by 0 bases, the J end by 4 bases, with 12 bases between. This CDR3 spans 15 amino acids. The chain couples TRBV4-2 to TRBJ2-5, with D hard to call. The sample in question was PBMCs, obtained 35 to 50 days after the first yellow fever vaccination. The sequence derives from a man younger than 35 who received the YFV17D yellow fever vaccine. The DNA for the CDR3 is TGTGCCAGCAGCCAAGATTTTGGGGAAGGAGAGACCCAGTACTTC. Its protein is CASSQDFGEGETQYF.